Given below is one T cell receptor beta chain in context. Antigen: not known. Being one base from a much bigger clone, this may be a read error. No conserved phenylalanine or tryptophan is present at the end of the CDR3, so a read error is the likely explanation. The sample belongs to a study of CD8+CD57+ T cells in acquired aplastic anemia. At the level of the study: The study obtained an average of 3.2 ug of DNA from sorted CD4+ and CD8+ cells.

In patients chosen for sequencing, flow cytometry had shown CD8+CD57+ cell expansion. Severe acquired aplastic anemia was diagnosed in all patients. Prior therapy had not been administered to any patient at the time of blood sampling. CDR3 and TCR beta VDJ profiling relied on a genomic DNA template. One entry per CDR3 protein, called by TCRdb with MiXCR from the reads. The sample records 150,000 to 180,000 distinct CDR3 sequences, just over 50% being singletons. Regarding the study as a whole: Patients and controls shared 25 to 35 CD8+ CDR3 sequences, highly expressed in patients.

The clonotype originates from a human donor with aplastic anemia. Sequenced material: sorted CD4+, CD8+, or CD8+CD57+ T cells (not recorded which) from PBMCs.

DNA of the CDR3: TGTGCCAGCAGCTTTGGGGTCGACGTGGCGGGAAACACCATATATTCT. Protein sequence: CASSFGVDVAGNTIYS. The chain recombines TRBV5-6 with TRBJ1-3; no firm D call. The CDR3 runs 16 residues. Trimming cost V 2 bases and J 4 bases, with 16 bases left between them. Germline loops: CDR1 SGHDT, CDR2 YYEEEE.